Listed here are 9 T cell receptor beta chains from one sample, sequenced in a study of control samples from healthy donors and cancer patients. Assay used: immunoSEQ multiplex PCR; TCRdb lists only in-frame clones, some missing. The table lists some 150,000 clones, about 94% of them singletons. The material sequenced was PBMCs. The receptors here all came from a man in his 60s with colorectal cancer.

CDR3 DNA sequence: TGTGCCAGCAGCCGCGAATACGAGGGAAGCTATGGCTACACCTTC. Its protein is CASSREYEGSYGYTF. This chain connects TRBV6-5 to TRBJ1-2; D remains ambiguous. The V end lost 6 bases, the J end lost 4 bases, and 18 bases lay between the germline ends. From germline, CDR1 is MNHEY and CDR2 SVGAGI. The CDR3 consists of 15 residues.

This clone was seen a single time. This chain uses TRBV6-6 with TRBJ1-1; D not certain. The CDR3 spans 16 residues. CDR1 and CDR2 (germline): MNHNY, SVGAGI (reference sequence). Trimming pared 2 bases from V and 0 bases from J, leaving 13 bases between. The CDR3 DNA follows: TGTGCCAGCAGTTACAAGGCCGGATTCATGAACACTGAAGCTTTCTTT. Translating gives CASSYKAGFMNTEAFF.

The chain couples TRBV12-3 or TRBV12-4 to TRBJ1-1; unclear D gene. This CDR3 has 13 amino acids. V lost 2 bases and J 1 base, leaving 5 bases between the germline ends. CDR3 sequence: CASSLWGNTEAFF. In DNA form, the CDR3 reads TGTGCCAGCAGTTTATGGGGGAACACTGAAGCTTTCTTT.

The chain carries TRBV20-1 and TRBJ2-5; 8 positions agree with TRBD2. The CDR3 length is 16 residues. CDR1 is DFQATT, CDR2 SNEGSKA, per germline (reference sequence). V lost 3 bases to trimming and J lost 0 bases; unmatched junction nucleotides: 9. As DNA, the CDR3 is TGCAGTGCTAGTGAGGCGCGGGGGGCGTACCAAGAGACCCAGTACTTC. This codes for CSASEARGAYQETQYF.

This chain joins TRBV29-1 and TRBJ2-5, with a possible D match to TRBD1 (5 bases). V was trimmed by 8 bases and J by 7 bases, leaving 14 bases between them. This CDR3 is 11 amino acids long. Germline CDR1 and CDR2: SQVTM and ANQGSEA. CDR3 residues: CSLGPLGTQYF. In DNA, the CDR3 is TGCAGCCTGGGGCCCCTTGGGACCCAGTACTTC. The entire variable domain, with the rest obtained from reference TRBV29-1 and TRBJ2-5, is as follows: SAVISQKPSRDICQRGTSLTIQCQVDSQVTMMFWYRQQPGQSLTLIATANQGSEATYESGFVIDKFPISRPNLTFSTLTVSNMSPEDSSIYLCSLGPLGTQYFGPGTRLLVL.

J is TRBJ1-3 and V is TRBV30; D is perhaps TRBD1 (6 bases). With 3 bases removed from V and 2 bases from J, the gap between germline ends came to 20 bases. CDR3 size: 17 residues. Germline V CDR1 and CDR2: GTSNPN, SVGIG (reference sequence). CDR3 sequence reads: CAWSPTAARGAGNTIYF. For the CDR3, the DNA is TGTGCCTGGAGCCCTACGGCAGCCAGGGGAGCTGGAAACACCATATATTTT.

This chain links TRBV9 with TRBJ2-3; D call uncertain. Germline V gives CDR1 SGDLS, CDR2 YYNGEE. This CDR3 region has 11 residues. V was clipped by 7 bases and J by 3 bases, with 6 bases between them. CDR3 sequence (DNA): TGTGCCAGCTCAAGGACAGATACGCAGTATTTT. Amino acid sequence: CASSRTDTQYF.

This clone has a single count. This rearrangement joins TRBV11-2 to TRBJ1-3; D unclear. The CDR3 is made up of 12 amino acids. CDR1 and CDR2 (germline): SGHAT, FQNNGV. Trimming removed 4 bases from V and 8 bases from J, with 9 bases in between. CDR3 in amino acids: CASSSSKDTIYF. For the CDR3, the DNA is TGTGCCAGCAGCTCCTCCAAGGACACCATATATTTT.

Points on this clone: The sample carries other DNA sequences with the same CDR3. The chain joins TRBV12-3 or TRBV12-4 to TRBJ2-1; D gene unclear. The CDR3 has 11 residues. Trimming removed 2 bases at V and 7 bases at J, with 3 bases between. In nucleotides, the CDR3 is TGTGCCAGCAGTTTATTGAATGAGCAGTTCTTC. Translation: CASSLLNEQFF.